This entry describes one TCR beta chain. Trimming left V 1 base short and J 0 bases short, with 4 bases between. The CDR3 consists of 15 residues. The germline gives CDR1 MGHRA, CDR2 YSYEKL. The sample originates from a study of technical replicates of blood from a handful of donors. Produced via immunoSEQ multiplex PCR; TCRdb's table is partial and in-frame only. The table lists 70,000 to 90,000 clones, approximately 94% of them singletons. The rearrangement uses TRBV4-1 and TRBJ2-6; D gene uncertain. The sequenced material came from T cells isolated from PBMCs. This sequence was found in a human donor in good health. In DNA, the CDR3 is TGCGCCAGCAGCCAAGGGAGCTCTGGGGCCAACGTCCTGACTTTC. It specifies CASSQGSSGANVLTF.